This T cell receptor (beta chain) derives from a study of cytomegalovirus exposure and HLA in healthy donors. Broader study findings: For cytomegalovirus status, the classifier reportedly gave diagnoses with high specificity and sensitivity. As a later analysis showed, a missense DCLRE1C variant was linked to trimming of TCR beta V- and J-genes. In an earlier analysis, in 540 or so donors, most V segments appeared productive either ~90% or ~30% of the time. Sequences of the TCR beta chain were said to predict the HLA-A and HLA-B alleles of most subjects accurately.

Amplification used 60 Vbeta primers and 13 Jbeta primers. The repertoire was sequenced with immunoSEQ multiplex PCR; TCRdb's copy has only in-frame clones and lacks some. Counted here are 90,000 to 130,000 clones, 55% to 75% occurring once; the ten biggest clones make up 8% to 9.5%. In regard to this clone: The antigen remains undetermined. A junction end diverges from the germline sequence, so it may reflect a read error.

Sequenced sample: PBMCs. The clonotype comes from a man between 25 and 39 years old in good health and CMV-seropositive.

The CDR3 nucleotides read TGTGCTAGCAGCTTCCAGCCAGGGGGGTTGCTATGGGAAGCTTTCTTT. It is translated as CASSFQPGGLLWEAFF. J is TRBJ1-1 and V is TRBV7-7; 7 positions match TRBD1. CDR3 size: 16 residues. Per the germline V gene, CDR1 is SSHAT and CDR2 is FNYEAQ (reference sequence).